The sequence of this T cell receptor (beta chain) was determined in a study of control samples from healthy donors and cancer patients. V lost 6 bases to trimming and J lost 5 bases; unmatched junction nucleotides: 5. There are 15 residues in the CDR3. CDR1 MNHEY and CDR2 SVGAGI come from the germline V gene. Profiling relied on immunoSEQ multiplex PCR, and the TCRdb table lists in-frame clones only, not all of them. Seen here are about 100,000 clones, roughly 87% observed once, and the top ten hold approximately 20%. Sample share makes this clone medium-sized (0.01 to 0.1%). The chain is built from TRBV6-5 and TRBJ2-1; 12 nucleotides line up with TRBD2. The specimen sequenced was blood. The TCR originated in a woman aged 45-60 years in good health. CDR3 sequence: CASSRLAGADNEQFF. DNA of the CDR3: TGTGCCAGCAGCCGACTAGCGGGGGCCGACAATGAGCAGTTCTTC.